These T cell receptor beta chains were read from a single sample in a study of blood T cell repertoires in COVID-19. Sequencing used immunoSEQ multiplex PCR; TCRdb keeps in-frame clones, though not all of them. The sample lists some 250,000 clones, over 80% occurring once. The sample consisted of peripheral blood. Receptor source: a man in his forties with acute or convalescent COVID-19. CDR3s include the opening cysteine and the closing phenylalanine or tryptophan. The D gene is left open where the match is weak. Not every row has a clone size; where given, it reads once, few, many or a size class.

V gene: TRBV11-2; clone size: .; J gene: TRBJ1-5; D gene: .; CDR3 protein: CASSLGLGSHQPQHF; CDR3 DNA: TGTGCCAGCAGCTTAGGGTTGGGGAGCCATCAGCCCCAGCATTTT
V gene: TRBV28; clone size: .; J gene: TRBJ1-2; D gene: .; CDR3 protein: CATEGANYGYTF; CDR3 DNA: TGTGCCACTGAGGGCGCTAACTATGGCTACACCTTC
V gene: TRBV6-6; clone size: .; J gene: TRBJ1-3; D gene: .; CDR3 protein: CASSPRGVSGNTIYF; CDR3 DNA: TGTGCCAGCAGCCCCAGGGGAGTCTCTGGAAACACCATATATTTT
V gene: TRBV4-2; clone size: .; J gene: TRBJ2-7; D gene: TRBD1; CDR3 protein: CASSQHARTGSYEQYF; CDR3 DNA: TGTGCCAGCAGCCAACACGCTCGGACAGGGTCCTACGAGCAGTACTTC
V gene: TRBV7-2; clone size: .; J gene: TRBJ2-1; D gene: TRBD2; CDR3 protein: CASSPHGLAGIYNEQFF; CDR3 DNA: TGTGCCAGCAGCCCCCACGGACTAGCGGGAATCTACAATGAGCAGTTCTTC
V gene: TRBV15; clone size: .; J gene: TRBJ1-1; D gene: .; CDR3 protein: CATSSFGTRTEAFF; CDR3 DNA: TGTGCCACCAGCAGCTTCGGGACTCGCACTGAAGCTTTCTTT
V gene: TRBV5-5; clone size: .; J gene: TRBJ1-1; D gene: TRBD1; CDR3 protein: CASSKGQGLAEAFF; CDR3 DNA: TGTGCCAGCAGCAAGGGACAGGGGCTCGCTGAAGCTTTCTTT
V gene: TRBV7-9; clone size: .; J gene: TRBJ2-1; D gene: .; CDR3 protein: CASSLVRTPGNEQFF; CDR3 DNA: TGTGCCAGCAGCTTAGTTAGAACCCCGGGTAATGAGCAGTTCTTC
V gene: TRBV14; clone size: .; J gene: TRBJ2-4; D gene: .; CDR3 protein: CASSSPRDKNIQYF; CDR3 DNA: TGTGCCAGCAGTTCTCCTCGAGACAAAAACATTCAGTACTTC
V gene: TRBV30; clone size: .; J gene: TRBJ1-2; D gene: TRBD1; CDR3 protein: CAWSVPRIGQGGYGYTF; CDR3 DNA: TGTGCCTGGAGTGTACCCCGAATCGGACAGGGTGGATATGGCTACACCTTC
V gene: TRBV3-1/TRBV3-2; clone size: once; J gene: TRBJ2-3; D gene: .; CDR3 protein: CASSPERARWDTQYF; CDR3 DNA: TGTGCCAGCAGCCCAGAGAGGGCCAGGTGGGATACGCAGTATTTT
V gene: TRBV19; clone size: .; J gene: TRBJ2-2; D gene: .; CDR3 protein: CASSPVNTGELFF; CDR3 DNA: TGTGCCAGTAGTCCGGTGAACACCGGGGAGCTGTTTTTT
V gene: TRBV11-2; clone size: .; J gene: TRBJ2-7; D gene: TRBD2; CDR3 protein: CASSFLPTSGNSEQYF; CDR3 DNA: TGTGCCAGCAGCTTCCTCCCGACTAGCGGGAATTCCGAGCAGTACTTC
V gene: TRBV25-1; clone size: few; J gene: TRBJ2-5; D gene: TRBD2; CDR3 protein: CASSHNDSGKQTQYF; CDR3 DNA: TGTGCCAGCAGTCACAACGATAGCGGGAAACAGACCCAGTACTTC
V gene: TRBV24-1; clone size: .; J gene: TRBJ2-6; D gene: TRBD1; CDR3 protein: CATSEGQVHVSGANVLTF; CDR3 DNA: TGTGCCACCAGTGAGGGACAGGTTCATGTCTCTGGGGCCAACGTCCTGACTTTC
V gene: TRBV2; clone size: .; J gene: TRBJ2-5; D gene: .; CDR3 protein: CASARESQETQYF; CDR3 DNA: TGTGCCAGCGCTAGGGAGTCCCAAGAGACCCAGTACTTC
V gene: TRBV4-2; clone size: .; J gene: TRBJ1-3; D gene: .; CDR3 protein: CASSQDGGGNTIYF; CDR3 DNA: TGTGCCAGCAGCCAAGATGGGGGGGGAAACACCATATATTTT
V gene: TRBV19; clone size: .; J gene: TRBJ1-5; D gene: .; CDR3 protein: CASSGEGRQPQHF; CDR3 DNA: TGTGCCAGTAGTGGGGAGGGGCGGCAGCCCCAGCATTTT
V gene: TRBV6-5; clone size: once; J gene: TRBJ2-5; D gene: TRBD1; CDR3 protein: CAGMDRVRETQYF; CDR3 DNA: TGTGCCGGGATGGACAGGGTTCGGGAGACCCAGTACTTC
V gene: TRBV19; clone size: many; J gene: TRBJ1-6; D gene: .; CDR3 protein: CASSLPGNSPLHF; CDR3 DNA: TGTGCCAGTAGCCTGCCGGGTAATTCACCCCTCCACTTT
V gene: TRBV11-3; clone size: .; J gene: TRBJ2-3; D gene: .; CDR3 protein: CASSLSQTSTDTQYF; CDR3 DNA: TGTGCCAGCAGCCTGAGTCAGACTAGCACAGATACGCAGTATTTT
V gene: TRBV18; clone size: .; J gene: TRBJ2-3; D gene: TRBD2; CDR3 protein: CASSPGTSGTDTQYF; CDR3 DNA: TGTGCCAGCTCCCCCGGGACTAGCGGAACAGATACGCAGTATTTT
V gene: TRBV7-2; clone size: .; J gene: TRBJ1-1; D gene: .; CDR3 protein: CASSLGPRYMNTEAFF; CDR3 DNA: TGTGCCAGCAGCTTAGGCCCAAGATACATGAACACTGAAGCTTTCTTT
V gene: TRBV5-6; clone size: few; J gene: TRBJ2-7; D gene: .; CDR3 protein: CASSRSLISYEQYF; CDR3 DNA: TGTGCCAGCAGCCGGTCCCTCATTTCCTACGAGCAGTACTTC
V gene: TRBV6-6; clone size: .; J gene: TRBJ2-7; D gene: .; CDR3 protein: CASSFMTGTSYEQYF; CDR3 DNA: TGTGCCAGCAGTTTTATGACAGGAACCTCCTACGAGCAGTACTTC
V gene: TRBV5-5; clone size: .; J gene: TRBJ1-6; D gene: .; CDR3 protein: CASRPQVHNSPLHF; CDR3 DNA: TGTGCCAGCAGACCACAGGTTCATAATTCACCCCTCCACTTT
V gene: TRBV7-6; clone size: few; J gene: TRBJ2-7; D gene: .; CDR3 protein: CASSLVPGSLEQYF; CDR3 DNA: TGTGCCAGCAGCTTAGTCCCCGGGTCCTTGGAGCAGTACTTC
V gene: TRBV6-5; clone size: .; J gene: TRBJ2-1; D gene: TRBD1; CDR3 protein: CASSYAQGGGEQFF; CDR3 DNA: TGTGCCAGCAGTTACGCACAGGGGGGAGGTGAGCAGTTCTTC
V gene: TRBV6-4; clone size: .; J gene: TRBJ2-7; D gene: TRBD2; CDR3 protein: CASSGYPGTSGTGEQYF; CDR3 DNA: TGTGCCAGCAGTGGATATCCAGGGACTAGCGGGACAGGGGAGCAGTACTTC
V gene: TRBV9; clone size: .; J gene: TRBJ2-1; D gene: TRBD2; CDR3 protein: CASTGTSGRESYNEQFF; CDR3 DNA: TGTGCCAGCACCGGGACTAGCGGGAGGGAATCCTACAATGAGCAGTTCTTC
V gene: TRBV6-5; clone size: .; J gene: TRBJ1-2; D gene: .; CDR3 protein: CASSYSRQRGYTF; CDR3 DNA: TGTGCCAGCAGTTACTCGAGACAGAGAGGCTACACCTTC
V gene: TRBV9; clone size: .; J gene: TRBJ2-1; D gene: .; CDR3 protein: CASSARSSYNEQFF; CDR3 DNA: TGTGCCAGCAGCGCTAGAAGCTCCTACAATGAGCAGTTCTTC
V gene: TRBV18; clone size: .; J gene: TRBJ2-1; D gene: TRBD2; CDR3 protein: CASSPMASRGGYNEQFF; CDR3 DNA: TGTGCCAGCTCACCAATGGCCTCACGCGGGGGGTACAATGAGCAGTTCTTC
V gene: TRBV6-6; clone size: once; J gene: TRBJ1-4; D gene: TRBD1; CDR3 protein: CASSPGQGARRTNEKLFF; CDR3 DNA: TGTGCCAGCAGTCCGGGACAGGGGGCTAGGAGGACTAATGAAAAACTGTTTTTT
V gene: TRBV3-1/TRBV3-2; clone size: .; J gene: TRBJ1-2; D gene: TRBD1; CDR3 protein: CASSLRDRGDHYGYTF; CDR3 DNA: TGTGCCAGCAGCCTCCGGGACAGGGGCGATCACTATGGCTACACCTTC
V gene: TRBV15; clone size: .; J gene: TRBJ1-1; D gene: TRBD1; CDR3 protein: CATSRQQGAKGVFF; CDR3 DNA: TGTGCCACCAGCAGGCAACAGGGGGCTAAAGGAGTTTTCTTT
V gene: TRBV4-2; clone size: few; J gene: TRBJ1-4; D gene: .; CDR3 protein: CASSQDKGRGDEKLFF; CDR3 DNA: TGTGCCAGCAGCCAAGATAAAGGCAGGGGAGACGAAAAACTGTTTTTT
V gene: TRBV12-5; clone size: .; J gene: TRBJ1-6; D gene: .; CDR3 protein: CASGLREESPLHF; CDR3 DNA: TGTGCTAGTGGTTTGAGGGAGGAATCACCCCTCCACTTT
V gene: TRBV2; clone size: .; J gene: TRBJ1-2; D gene: .; CDR3 protein: CASRTGPNYGYTF; CDR3 DNA: TGTGCCAGCAGGACAGGACCTAACTATGGCTACACCTTC
V gene: TRBV2; clone size: .; J gene: TRBJ1-1; D gene: TRBD1; CDR3 protein: CASNSGQGNTEAFF; CDR3 DNA: TGTGCCAGCAATAGCGGACAGGGAAACACTGAAGCTTTCTTT